One sample yielded the 22 T cell receptor beta chains listed below, sequenced in a study of cytomegalovirus exposure and HLA in healthy donors. Using immunoSEQ multiplex PCR, the repertoire was profiled, and TCRdb retains in-frame clones only, with some absent. The repertoire includes 150,000 to 200,000 clones, about 84% of them detected once, and more than 1.2% sits in the top ten. The sample taken for sequencing was PBMCs. Receptors originate from a woman younger than 30 in good health and CMV-seronegative.

V gene TRBV5-4 combines with J gene TRBJ2-2, with TRBD1 identical over 9 bases. The germline gives CDR1 SGHNT, CDR2 YYREEE (reference sequence). The junction had 4 bases not matched to a gene; V was cut back by 4 bases and J by 0 bases. The CDR3 is 16 residues long. CDR3 in DNA: TGTGCCAGCAGCGGACGACAGGGGGCGAACACCGGGGAGCTGTTTTTT. It specifies CASSGRQGANTGELFF.

On this clone itself: Other DNA sequences in this specimen translate into the identical CDR3. The rearrangement joins TRBV18 to TRBJ2-7, with 9 nucleotides matching TRBD1. Germline CDR1 and CDR2: KGHSH and LQKENI. Trimming took 1 base from V and 3 from J; bases not matched to a gene: 1. The CDR3 covers 14 residues. CDR3: CASSPRTGDYEQYF. CDR3 DNA sequence: TGTGCCAGCTCACCACGGACAGGGGACTACGAGCAGTACTTC.

The chain couples TRBV9 to TRBJ1-2, with 10 positions matching TRBD1. The CDR3 has 16 amino acids. Trimming took 6 bases from V and 7 from J; bases not matched to a gene: 15. The germline V gene encodes CDR1 SGDLS and CDR2 YYNGEE. In DNA, the CDR3 is TGTGCCAGCACCGAAGGGGACAGGGGCCGGTTGGGTGGCTACACCTTC. The encoded protein is CASTEGDRGRLGGYTF. The full variable domain, with the rest looked up from reference TRBV9 and TRBJ1-2, is DSGVTQTPKHLITATGQRVTLRCSPRSGDLSVYWYQQSLDQGLQFLIQYYNGEERAKGNILERFSAQQFPDLHSELNLSSLELGDSALYFCASTEGDRGRLGGYTFGSGTRLTVV.

This sequence joins TRBV14 and TRBJ2-7; D is possibly TRBD1 (6 bases). The CDR3 runs 14 residues. Germline V gene lookup returns CDR1 SGHDN and CDR2 FVKESK. V was shortened by 1 base and J by 4 bases, with 11 bases between the two germline ends. This CDR3 reads CASSQGGGVYEQYF. Here the CDR3 DNA reads TGTGCCAGCAGCCAAGGAGGGGGTGTGTACGAGCAGTACTTC.

The rearrangement uses TRBV7-2 and TRBJ1-2; weak D call: TRBD1 (5 bases). Germline V CDR1 and CDR2: SGHTA, FQGNSA. The CDR3 is made up of 14 amino acids. Deletions cut 5 bases from V and 2 bases from J, with 12 bases between. CDR3 in DNA: TGTGCCAGCAGCACCCTGACAGAGAACTATGGCTACACCTTC. As protein: CASSTLTENYGYTF.

The V and J genes are TRBV12-5 and TRBJ2-1; the D gene is possibly TRBD1 (7 bases). V lost 5 bases, J lost 4 bases, and 15 bases lay in between. Per germline, CDR1 LGHNT and CDR2 FRNRAP. CDR3 size: 15 residues. For the CDR3, the DNA is TGTGCTAGTGGTACGGGACAGCGGGTGTACAATGAGCAGTTCTTC. Translating it yields CASGTGQRVYNEQFF.

The chain couples TRBV19 to TRBJ1-1; D gene uncertain. CDR1 and CDR2 (germline): LNHDA, SQIVND (reference sequence). Deletions cut 5 bases from V and 6 bases from J, with 16 bases between. The length of the CDR3 is 14 residues. As DNA, the CDR3 is TGTGCCAGTAGTCGTCGGGGAACTATCGCTGAAGCTTTCTTT. Its translation: CASSRRGTIAEAFF.

This chain uses TRBV7-9 with TRBJ1-2; weak D call: TRBD1 (6 bases). The CDR3 contains 15 residues. The germline CDR1 and CDR2 sequences are SEHNR and FQNEAQ (reference sequence). The V gene lost 4 bases and the J gene lost 1 base, with 13 bases spanning the gap. CDR3 nucleotide sequence: TGTGCCAGCAGCTCTGGGACACCTTTTAACTATGGCTACACCTTC. Translated: CASSSGTPFNYGYTF. The full variable domain, with the rest looked up from reference TRBV7-9 and TRBJ1-2, is DTGVSQNPRHKITKRGQNVTFRCDPISEHNRLYWYRQTLGQGPEFLTYFQNEAQLEKSRLLSDRFSAERPKGSFSTLEIQRTEQGDSAMYLCASSSGTPFNYGYTFGSGTRLTVV.

The chain employs TRBV5-1 and TRBJ2-5; TRBD2 matches at 15 bases. This CDR3 comprises 18 residues. The germline gives CDR1 SGHRS, CDR2 YFSETQ. Trimming at V came to 4 bases and at J to 5 bases, leaving 12 bases not matched to a gene. Here the CDR3 reads CASSPQGLAGGRRETQYF. CDR3 nucleotides: TGCGCCAGCAGCCCTCAGGGACTAGCGGGAGGAAGGCGGGAGACCCAGTACTTC.

This chain joins TRBV6-5 and TRBJ1-1; TRBD1 aligns across 9 bases. CDR1 MNHEY and CDR2 SVGAGI come from the germline V gene. CDR3 size: 15 residues. V lost 4 bases to trimming and J lost 4 bases; unmatched junction nucleotides: 7. CDR3 sequence reads: CASSFPTGGITEAFF. In nucleotides, the CDR3 is TGTGCCAGCAGTTTCCCGACAGGGGGAATCACTGAAGCTTTCTTT.

The V call is TRBV6-6, the J call TRBJ1-1; D may be TRBD1 (5 bases). Trimming removed 5 bases from V and 7 bases from J, with 17 bases in between. The germline gives CDR1 MNHNY, CDR2 SVGAGI (reference sequence). The CDR3 has 14 amino acids. In DNA form, the CDR3 reads TGTGCCAGCAGTCCTATCGACGGGGGAGGTGAAGCTTTCTTT. Translation: CASSPIDGGGEAFF.

For the CDR3, the DNA is TGTGCCAGGATGGGGACAGGGGCTGGCTACACCTTC. This codes for CARMGTGAGYTF. V gene TRBV2 combines with J gene TRBJ1-2; 10 bases are shared with TRBD1. The CDR3 is 12 residues long. The trim removed 9 bases at V and 7 bases at J, leaving 5 bases unmatched. Germline-derived CDR1 and CDR2 are SNHLY and FYNNEI.

The V and J genes are TRBV5-1 and TRBJ2-7, with TRBD2 matching over 11 bases. The junction had 7 bases not matched to a gene; V was cut back by 3 bases and J by 5 bases. The CDR3 covers 15 residues. Germline lookup yields CDR1 SGHRS and CDR2 YFSETQ. CDR3 residues: CASSSTSGRVNEQYF. The CDR3 nucleotides read TGCGCCAGCAGCTCAACTAGCGGGAGAGTCAACGAGCAGTACTTC.

This clone was recorded a few times. V gene TRBV12-5 combines with J gene TRBJ1-1; D remains ambiguous. The ends were cut back, 0 bases at V and 0 bases at J, with 5 bases in the middle. The CDR3 spans 14 residues. Germline CDR1 LGHNT, CDR2 FRNRAP. In DNA form, the CDR3 reads TGTGCTAGTGGTTTGGTACACATGAACACTGAAGCTTTCTTT. Encoded protein: CASGLVHMNTEAFF.

The table lists this clone with a few counts. V gene TRBV6-1 combines with J gene TRBJ2-7, with TRBD1 matching 7 bases. With V trimmed by 4 bases and J by 6 bases, 9 bases remained unmatched. Germline V gene data show CDR1 as MNHNS and CDR2 as SASEGT. CDR3 length equals 14 residues. The CDR3 coding sequence is TGTGCCAGCAGTGCTAGGACAGGTAACGCCGAGCAGTACTTC. Its translation: CASSARTGNAEQYF.

V and J are TRBV2 and TRBJ2-3, with 12 bases identical to TRBD2. This CDR3 is built from 16 residues. In germline, CDR1 is SNHLY, CDR2 FYNNEI. Trimming took 7 bases from V and 3 from J; bases not matched to a gene: 8. The CDR3 DNA follows: TGTGCCAGCATTATATGGACTAGCGGGGTTACAGATACGCAGTATTTT. Its translation: CASIIWTSGVTDTQYF. The whole variable domain, filled in from reference TRBV2 and TRBJ2-3, reads EPEVTQTPSHQVTQMGQEVILRCVPISNHLYFYWYRQILGQKVEFLVSFYNNEISEKSEIFDDQFSVERPDGSNFTLKIRSTKLEDSAMYFCASIIWTSGVTDTQYFGPGTRLTVL.

This chain connects TRBV7-2 to TRBJ2-7, with D perhaps TRBD1 (5 bases). Trimming took off 1 base at V and 7 bases at J, with 14 bases between the two ends. The germline CDR1 and CDR2 sequences are SGHTA and FQGNSA. The CDR3 is made up of 14 amino acids. CDR3 bases: TGTGCCAGCAGCTTAGGACCATCCCAGGGAGAGCAGTACTTC. Its protein product is CASSLGPSQGEQYF.

V gene TRBV18 combines with J gene TRBJ2-7; 8 bases align to TRBD1. V shed 7 bases and J 2 bases; nucleotides not matched to a gene: 4. Germline V lookup: CDR1 KGHSH, CDR2 LQKENI. CDR3 length: 13 amino acids. CDR3 nucleotides: TGTGCCAGCTACGGGGACAGGACCTACGAGCAGTACTTC. This encodes CASYGDRTYEQYF.

The rearrangement joins TRBV4-1 to TRBJ2-1; 9 nucleotides match TRBD2. Germline-derived CDR1 and CDR2 are MGHRA and YSYEKL. CDR3 length: 16 residues. Trimming took 3 bases from V and 7 from J; bases not matched to a gene: 10. As DNA, the CDR3 is TGCGCCAGCAGCCATCTTTTAACTAGCGGGCGGAATGAGCAGTTCTTC. This codes for CASSHLLTSGRNEQFF.

V is TRBV11-2 and J is TRBJ2-1; 7 bases agree with TRBD1. With V trimmed by 7 bases and J by 6 bases, 9 bases remained unmatched. The V gene's germline CDR1 is SGHAT and CDR2 FQNNGV. The CDR3 sequence is 14 residues long. The chain's CDR3 is CASIRDSLFNEQFF. The CDR3 region has the DNA TGTGCCAGCATCCGGGACAGTCTTTTCAATGAGCAGTTCTTC. The entire variable domain, with the rest obtained from reference TRBV11-2 and TRBJ2-1, is as follows: EAGVAQSPRYKIIEKRQSVAFWCNPISGHATLYWYQQILGQGPKLLIQFQNNGVVDDSQLPKDRFSAERLKGVDSTLKIQPAKLEDSAVYLCASIRDSLFNEQFFGPGTRLTVL.

The chain is built from TRBV6-6 and TRBJ1-2, with D possibly matching TRBD1 (6 bases). Germline CDR1 MNHNY, CDR2 SVGAGI (reference sequence). The V gene lost 2 bases and the J gene lost 2 bases, with 12 bases spanning the gap. The CDR3 totals 15 residues. The CDR3 DNA sequence: TGTGCCAGCAGTTACAACGGGGGGCCAAACTATGGCTACACCTTC. Its translation: CASSYNGGPNYGYTF.

In this sample, this clone turned up a few times. The gene calls are TRBV4-1 and TRBJ1-2; no reliable D call. V was pared by 4 bases and J by 0 bases, with 9 bases between. The germline V gene encodes CDR1 MGHRA and CDR2 YSYEKL. The CDR3 sequence is 14 residues long. CDR3 in DNA: TGCGCCAGCAGCCTTGGGCAGTCTAACTATGGCTACACCTTC. As protein: CASSLGQSNYGYTF.